These 12 T cell receptor beta chains came from one sample sequenced in a study of control samples from healthy donors and cancer patients. Assay: immunoSEQ multiplex PCR; the TCRdb copy retains only in-frame clones and omits some. Counted here are roughly 130,000 clones, about 88% occurring once; the ten biggest clones make up about 3.4%. Sequencing was done on a sample of blood. Receptor source: a man aged 50 or older in good health.

This chain uses TRBV19 with TRBJ1-2; TRBD1 aligns across 7 bases. Germline CDR1 reads LNHDA; CDR2 reads SQIVND (reference sequence). V was clipped by 10 bases and J by 4 bases; unmatched bases: 9. This CDR3 spans 13 amino acids. For the CDR3, the DNA is TGTGCCACGCGCCCGACAGGGACCTATGGCTACACCTTC. Its protein product is CATRPTGTYGYTF.

The chain carries TRBV10-3 and TRBJ2-2, with TRBD1 matching over 8 bases. This CDR3 has 16 residues. Germline values: CDR1 ENHRY, CDR2 SYGVKD. The V gene end was trimmed by 6 bases and the J gene end by 0 bases; junction bases not matched to a gene: 6. The CDR3, as DNA: TGTGCCATCAGAGACGGACAGGGCGCGAACACCGGGGAGCTGTTTTTT. It yields the protein CAIRDGQGANTGELFF.

This sequence joins TRBV29-1 and TRBJ2-1; D unclear. This CDR3 region has 16 residues. V gave up 0 bases and J gave up 5 bases, with 17 bases separating them. Germline CDR1 and CDR2: SQVTM and ANQGSEA. Here the CDR3 DNA reads TGCAGCGTTGAAGAGTTTAGAGATGGTCCACACAATGAGCAGTTCTTC. It is translated as CSVEEFRDGPHNEQFF.

The genes are TRBV28 and TRBJ1-1; D is unresolved. The CDR3 has 13 amino acids. CDR1 and CDR2 from the germline V gene are MDHEN and SYDVKM. V lost 4 bases to trimming and J lost 1 base, with 7 bases between them. The CDR3 here is CASSYPANTEAFF. CDR3 bases: TGTGCCAGCAGTTACCCAGCGAACACTGAAGCTTTCTTT.

This clone showed up just a few times. This rearrangement joins TRBV5-6 to TRBJ1-6, with 7 bases fitting TRBD1. The CDR3 has 16 residues. V dropped 9 bases and J dropped 6; count of bases not matched to a gene: 15. Germline CDR1 is SGHDT and CDR2 is YYEEEE. The CDR3 loop reads CANPDRKQVANSPLHF. CDR3 nucleotides: TGTGCCAACCCGGACAGGAAGCAGGTAGCTAATTCACCCCTCCACTTT.

This clone has a handful of counts. The chain links TRBV5-4 to TRBJ2-1; D is tentatively TRBD1 or TRBD2 (6 bases each). CDR3 size: 16 residues. The V gene's germline CDR1 is SGHNT and CDR2 YYREEE (reference sequence). The V end was cut by 4 bases, the J end by 12 bases, with 26 bases between. The DNA of the CDR3 is TGTGCCAGCAGCAGCCCCCTCACAAAACTCGGGGGCCCGCAGTTCTTC. It yields the protein CASSSPLTKLGGPQFF.

V is TRBV2 and J is TRBJ2-1; 12 bases agree with TRBD1. The CDR3 spans 16 residues. With V trimmed by 5 bases and J by 9 bases, 11 bases remained unmatched. Germline V lookup: CDR1 SNHLY, CDR2 FYNNEI. CDR3 sequence: CASSTGTGGVIGEQFF. The CDR3 coding sequence is TGTGCCAGCAGTACCGGGACAGGGGGCGTTATCGGTGAGCAGTTCTTC.

V and J are TRBV19 and TRBJ2-7; D is tentatively TRBD1 or TRBD2 (5 bases each). V was shortened by 5 bases and J by 3 bases, with 17 bases between the two germline ends. The CDR3 spans 15 residues. Germline V gives CDR1 LNHDA, CDR2 SQIVND (reference sequence). DNA of the CDR3: TGTGCCAGTAGTCCCGCTGGGACGGCGAACTACGAGCAGTACTTC. Its protein is CASSPAGTANYEQYF. The complete variable domain, with remaining parts taken from reference TRBV19 and TRBJ2-7, reads DGGITQSPKYLFRKEGQNVTLSCEQNLNHDAMYWYRQDPGQGLRLIYYSQIVNDFQKGDIAEGYSVSREKKESFPLTVTSAQKNPTAFYLCASSPAGTANYEQYFGPGTRLTVT.

The chain combines TRBV19 with TRBJ1-5; D ambiguous. CDR3 length: 14 amino acids. Trimming took off 6 bases at V and 1 base at J, with 10 bases between the two ends. Germline V gives CDR1 LNHDA, CDR2 SQIVND (reference sequence). This chain's CDR3 is CASSDPGSNQPQHF. The CDR3, as DNA: TGTGCCAGTAGCGACCCAGGCAGCAATCAGCCCCAGCATTTT.

V is TRBV2 and J is TRBJ2-3, with 9 positions matching TRBD2. The CDR3 is 15 residues long. The germline V gene encodes CDR1 SNHLY and CDR2 FYNNEI. V was clipped by 3 bases and J by 4 bases; unmatched bases: 5. The CDR3 protein is CASSDGAGGPDTQYF. The CDR3 nucleotides read TGTGCCAGCAGTGATGGGGCGGGGGGGCCAGATACGCAGTATTTT.

This clone showed up just once. The sample holds other DNA sequences that translate to the same CDR3. The chain combines TRBV6-1 with TRBJ1-5; D is possibly TRBD1 (6 bases). The CDR3 extends over 15 amino acids. Germline lookup yields CDR1 MNHNS and CDR2 SASEGT. V lost 3 bases to trimming and J lost 5 bases, with 14 bases between them. The chain's CDR3 is CASSDGQRSYQPQHF. For the CDR3, the DNA is TGTGCCAGCAGTGATGGACAGAGATCCTATCAGCCCCAGCATTTT.

This clone was seen once. The chain has TRBV2 and TRBJ1-6; tentatively, D is TRBD1 (6 bases). Trimming removed 6 bases at V and 10 bases at J, with 13 bases between. The CDR3 length is 13 residues. Germline CDR1 is SNHLY and CDR2 is FYNNEI. CDR3 nucleotide sequence: TGTGCCAGCAGAACAGGGTTCAGCTCACCCCTCCACTTT. The encoded protein is CASRTGFSSPLHF.